This record looks at one T cell receptor beta chain sequence and its context. Its specificity is unknown. The data were obtained in a study of neoadjuvant anti-PD-1 for oral cavity cancer. The germline V gene encodes CDR1 SGHAT and CDR2 FQNNGV. The CDR3 sequence is 15 residues long. Trimming cost V 5 bases and J 3 bases, with 16 bases left between them. Study results and caveats: TCR analyses covered only a few patients per response group.

Here immunoSEQ multiplex PCR was the method, and the copy in TCRdb shows in-frame clones only, minus some. The sample has more than 30,000 clones; 30% to 40% are singletons. Time point denoted: after neoadjuvant nivolumab, at surgical resection. The sequence derives from a person aged 40 to 85 with oral cavity squamous cell carcinoma. This sequence joins TRBV11-2 and TRBJ1-1; D unresolved. The source material was tumor tissue, sampled after nivolumab (anti-PD-1) treatment. The CDR3 reads CASSDRGFGDTEAFF. CDR3 bases: TGTGCCAGCAGCGATCGGGGATTCGGGGACACTGAAGCTTTCTTT.